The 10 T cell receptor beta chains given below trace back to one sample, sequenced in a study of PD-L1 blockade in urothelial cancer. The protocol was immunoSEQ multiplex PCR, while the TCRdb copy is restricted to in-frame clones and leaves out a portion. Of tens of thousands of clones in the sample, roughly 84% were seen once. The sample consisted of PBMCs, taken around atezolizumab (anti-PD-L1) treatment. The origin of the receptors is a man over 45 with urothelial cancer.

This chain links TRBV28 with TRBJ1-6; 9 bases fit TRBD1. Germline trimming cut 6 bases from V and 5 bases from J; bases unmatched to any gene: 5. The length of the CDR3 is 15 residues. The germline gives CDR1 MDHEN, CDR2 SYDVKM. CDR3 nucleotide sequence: TGTGCCAGCAGGGAGACAGGGGGTCATAATTCACCCCTCCACTTT. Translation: CASRETGGHNSPLHF.

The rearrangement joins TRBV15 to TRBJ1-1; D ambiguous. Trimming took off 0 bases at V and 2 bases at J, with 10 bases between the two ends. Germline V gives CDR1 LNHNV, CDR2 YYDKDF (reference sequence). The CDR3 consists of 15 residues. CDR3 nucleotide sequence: TGTGCCACCAGCAGAGAAGAGAATTTAAACACTGAAGCTTTCTTT. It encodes CATSREENLNTEAFF.

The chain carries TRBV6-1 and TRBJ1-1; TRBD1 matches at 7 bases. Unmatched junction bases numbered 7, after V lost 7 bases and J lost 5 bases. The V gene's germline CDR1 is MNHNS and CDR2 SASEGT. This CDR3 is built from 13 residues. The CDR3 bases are TGTGCCAGCATGAGACAGGGAGTGACTGAAGCTTTCTTT. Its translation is CASMRQGVTEAFF.

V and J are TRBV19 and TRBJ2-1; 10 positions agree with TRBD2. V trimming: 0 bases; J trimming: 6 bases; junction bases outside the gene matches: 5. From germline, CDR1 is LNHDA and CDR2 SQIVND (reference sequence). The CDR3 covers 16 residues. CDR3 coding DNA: TGTGCCAGTAGTATAGATAGCGGGAGGACGGGCAATGAGCAGTTCTTC. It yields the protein CASSIDSGRTGNEQFF.

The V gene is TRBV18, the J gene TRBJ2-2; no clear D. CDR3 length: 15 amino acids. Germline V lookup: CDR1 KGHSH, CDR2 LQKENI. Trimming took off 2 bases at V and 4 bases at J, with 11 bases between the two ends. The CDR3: CASSPERDSTGELFF. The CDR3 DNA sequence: TGTGCCAGCTCACCAGAACGAGATTCCACCGGGGAGCTGTTTTTT.

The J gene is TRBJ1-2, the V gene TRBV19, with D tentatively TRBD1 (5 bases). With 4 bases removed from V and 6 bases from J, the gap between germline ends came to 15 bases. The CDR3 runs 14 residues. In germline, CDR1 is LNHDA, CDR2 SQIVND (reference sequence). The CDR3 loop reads CASSTPRAGDGYTF. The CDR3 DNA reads TGTGCCAGTAGTACCCCCAGGGCCGGCGATGGCTACACCTTC. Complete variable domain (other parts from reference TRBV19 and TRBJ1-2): DGGITQSPKYLFRKEGQNVTLSCEQNLNHDAMYWYRQDPGQGLRLIYYSQIVNDFQKGDIAEGYSVSREKKESFPLTVTSAQKNPTAFYLCASSTPRAGDGYTFGSGTRLTVV.

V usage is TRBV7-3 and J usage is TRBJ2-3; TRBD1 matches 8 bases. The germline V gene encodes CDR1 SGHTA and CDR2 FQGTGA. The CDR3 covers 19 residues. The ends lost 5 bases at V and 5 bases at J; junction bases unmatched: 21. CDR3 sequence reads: CASSQSSSFEDRAGDTQYF. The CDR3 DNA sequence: TGTGCCAGCAGCCAAAGTTCCTCTTTTGAGGACAGGGCAGGAGATACGCAGTATTTT.

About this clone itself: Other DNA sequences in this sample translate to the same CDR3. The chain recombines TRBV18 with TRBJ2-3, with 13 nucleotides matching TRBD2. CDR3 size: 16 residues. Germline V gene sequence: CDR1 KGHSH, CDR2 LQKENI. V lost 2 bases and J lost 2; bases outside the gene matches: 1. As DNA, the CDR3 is TGTGCCAGCTCACCAGGGACTAGCGGGAACACAGATACGCAGTATTTT. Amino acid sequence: CASSPGTSGNTDTQYF.

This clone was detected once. CDR3 bases: TGTGCCAGCAGCCTACAGGGCTACGAGCAGTACTTC. Encoded protein: CASSLQGYEQYF. The chain couples TRBV7-2 to TRBJ2-7; TRBD1 might be the D (6 bases). CDR3 length: 12 residues. Germline-derived CDR1 and CDR2 are SGHTA and FQGNSA. V was trimmed by 5 bases and J by 3 bases, leaving 8 bases between them.

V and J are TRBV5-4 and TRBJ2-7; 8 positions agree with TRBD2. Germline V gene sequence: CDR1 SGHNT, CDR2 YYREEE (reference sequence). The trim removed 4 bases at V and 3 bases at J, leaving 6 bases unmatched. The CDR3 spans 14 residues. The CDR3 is CASSPRLAGYEQYF. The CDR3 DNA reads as TGTGCCAGCAGCCCCAGGCTAGCGGGCTACGAGCAGTACTTC.